Below, one T cell receptor beta chain is given with its context. This record belongs to a study of T cells in localized non-small cell lung cancer. Germline lookup yields CDR1 SGHNT and CDR2 YYREEE (reference sequence). The CDR3 has 16 residues. The V end was cut by 0 bases, the J end by 4 bases, with 14 bases between. TCRdb keeps only in-frame clones here, not all; method: immunoSEQ multiplex PCR. The data contain roughly 50,000 clones, just over 90% of them seen just once; the ten biggest clones take up 15% to 20%. Here the sequenced sample was peripheral blood, taken before any cancer treatment. The chain combines TRBV5-4 with TRBJ1-3, with a possible D match to TRBD1 (6 bases). This receptor was obtained from a man aged 40 to 70 with stage I lung adenocarcinoma. The CDR3 nucleotides read TGTGCCAGCAGCTTGGAAGGGGGGCGGAGGGGAAACACCATATATTTT. Its protein product is CASSLEGGRRGNTIYF.